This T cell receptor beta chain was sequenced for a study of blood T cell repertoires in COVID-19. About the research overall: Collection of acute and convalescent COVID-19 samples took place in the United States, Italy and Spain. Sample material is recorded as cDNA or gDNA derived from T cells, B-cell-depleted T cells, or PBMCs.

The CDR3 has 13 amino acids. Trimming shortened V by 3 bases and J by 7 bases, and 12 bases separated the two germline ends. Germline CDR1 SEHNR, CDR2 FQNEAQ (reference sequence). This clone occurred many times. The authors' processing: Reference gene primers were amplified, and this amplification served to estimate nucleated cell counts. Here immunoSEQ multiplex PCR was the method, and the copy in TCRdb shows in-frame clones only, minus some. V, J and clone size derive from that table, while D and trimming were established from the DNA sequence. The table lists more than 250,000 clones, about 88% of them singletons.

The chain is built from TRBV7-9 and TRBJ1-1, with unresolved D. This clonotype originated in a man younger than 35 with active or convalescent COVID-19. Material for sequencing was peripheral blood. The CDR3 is CASSFEREGEAFF. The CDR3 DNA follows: TGTGCCAGCAGCTTCGAACGAGAGGGTGAAGCTTTCTTT. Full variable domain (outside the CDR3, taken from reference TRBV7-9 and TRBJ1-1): DTGVSQNPRHKITKRGQNVTFRCDPISEHNRLYWYRQTLGQGPEFLTYFQNEAQLEKSRLLSDRFSAERPKGSFSTLEIQRTEQGDSAMYLCASSFEREGEAFFGQGTRLTVV.